This entry features one T cell receptor (beta chain) sequence. Vbeta (60) and Jbeta (13) primers were used in the PCR. Generated by immunoSEQ multiplex PCR, the TCRdb table keeps only in-frame clones and is missing some. This sample's clone table lists about 170,000 clones. This sample was included in a study of cytomegalovirus exposure and HLA in healthy donors. Germline V CDR1 and CDR2: MNHNS, SASEGT. CDR3 length: 12 amino acids. The chain recombines TRBV6-1 with TRBJ2-5, with D possibly TRBD1 on 5 matching bases. The J call may be in error: the DNA end matches TRBJ2-7 better. The sequence derives from a woman between 18 and 29 years old in good health and CMV-seropositive. Material: PBMCs. The DNA of the CDR3 is TGTGCCACCAGGGAAGGCACCTACGAGCAGTACTTC. Translated: CATREGTYEQYF.